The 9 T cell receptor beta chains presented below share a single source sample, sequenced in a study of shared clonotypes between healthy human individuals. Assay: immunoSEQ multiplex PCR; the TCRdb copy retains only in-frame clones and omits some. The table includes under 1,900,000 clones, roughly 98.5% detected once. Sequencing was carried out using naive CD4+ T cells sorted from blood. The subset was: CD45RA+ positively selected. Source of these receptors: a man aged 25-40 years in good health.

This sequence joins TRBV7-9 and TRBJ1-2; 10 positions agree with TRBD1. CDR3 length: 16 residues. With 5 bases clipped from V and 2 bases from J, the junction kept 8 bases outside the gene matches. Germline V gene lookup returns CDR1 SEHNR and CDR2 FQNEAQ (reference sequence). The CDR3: CASSKIAGQGNYGYTF. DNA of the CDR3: TGTGCCAGCAGCAAAATTGCGGGACAGGGGAACTATGGCTACACCTTC.

CDR3 nucleotide sequence: TGCGCCACGAAAGCGGGACTAGGGGAACCCCGCACTACAGATACGCAGTATTTT. Protein product: CATKAGLGEPRTTDTQYF. The gene calls are TRBV10-2 and TRBJ2-3; TRBD2 agrees at 8 bases. Germline-derived CDR1 and CDR2 are WSHSY and SAAADI. This CDR3 is 18 amino acids long. V trimming: 10 bases; J trimming: 3 bases; junction bases outside the gene matches: 21.

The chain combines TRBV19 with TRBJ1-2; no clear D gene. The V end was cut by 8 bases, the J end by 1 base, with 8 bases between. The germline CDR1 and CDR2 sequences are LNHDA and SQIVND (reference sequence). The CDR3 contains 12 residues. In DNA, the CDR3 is TGTGCCAGTGAAGATTTTAACTATGGCTACACCTTC. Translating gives CASEDFNYGYTF. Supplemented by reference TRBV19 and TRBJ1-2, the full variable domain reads DGGITQSPKYLFRKEGQNVTLSCEQNLNHDAMYWYRQDPGQGLRLIYYSQIVNDFQKGDIAEGYSVSREKKESFPLTVTSAQKNPTAFYLCASEDFNYGYTFGSGTRLTVV.

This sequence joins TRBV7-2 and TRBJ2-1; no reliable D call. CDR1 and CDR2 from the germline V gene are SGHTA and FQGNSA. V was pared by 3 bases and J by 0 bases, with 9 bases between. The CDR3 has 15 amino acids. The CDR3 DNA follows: TGTGCCAGCAGCTTCAGCCGAAGCTCCTACAATGAGCAGTTCTTC. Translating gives CASSFSRSSYNEQFF.

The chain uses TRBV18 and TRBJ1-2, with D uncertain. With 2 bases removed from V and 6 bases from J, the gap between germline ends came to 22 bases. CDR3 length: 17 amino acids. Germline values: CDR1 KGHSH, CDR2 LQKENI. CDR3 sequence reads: CASSPVAVLQQPHGYTF. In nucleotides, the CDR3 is TGTGCCAGCTCACCAGTGGCCGTACTACAACAACCCCATGGCTACACCTTC.

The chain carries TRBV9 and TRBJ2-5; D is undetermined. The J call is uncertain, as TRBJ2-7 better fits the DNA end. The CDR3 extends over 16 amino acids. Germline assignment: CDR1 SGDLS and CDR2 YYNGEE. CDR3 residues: CASSVGWGSASYEQYF. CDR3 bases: TGTGCCAGCAGCGTAGGTTGGGGTTCAGCCTCCTACGAGCAGTACTTC.

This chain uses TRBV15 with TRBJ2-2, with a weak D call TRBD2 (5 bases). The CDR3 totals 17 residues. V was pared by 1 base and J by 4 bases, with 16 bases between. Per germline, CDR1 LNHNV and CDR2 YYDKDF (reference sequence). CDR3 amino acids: CATSRVKWSGRTGELFF. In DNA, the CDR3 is TGTGCCACCAGCAGAGTTAAATGGAGCGGCCGCACCGGGGAGCTGTTTTTT.

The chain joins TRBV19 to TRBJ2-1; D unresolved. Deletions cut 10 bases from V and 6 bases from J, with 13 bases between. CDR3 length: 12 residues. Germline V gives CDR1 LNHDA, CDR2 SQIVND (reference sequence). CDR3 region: CATDGQTNEQFF. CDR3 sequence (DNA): TGTGCCACCGACGGGCAGACCAATGAGCAGTTCTTC.

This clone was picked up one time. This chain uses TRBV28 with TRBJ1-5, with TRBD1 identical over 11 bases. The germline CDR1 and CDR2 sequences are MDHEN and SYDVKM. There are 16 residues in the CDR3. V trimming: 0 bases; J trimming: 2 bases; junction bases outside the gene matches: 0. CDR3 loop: CASSLWGQGGNQPQHF. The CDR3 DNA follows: TGTGCCAGCAGTTTATGGGGACAGGGGGGCAATCAGCCCCAGCATTTT.